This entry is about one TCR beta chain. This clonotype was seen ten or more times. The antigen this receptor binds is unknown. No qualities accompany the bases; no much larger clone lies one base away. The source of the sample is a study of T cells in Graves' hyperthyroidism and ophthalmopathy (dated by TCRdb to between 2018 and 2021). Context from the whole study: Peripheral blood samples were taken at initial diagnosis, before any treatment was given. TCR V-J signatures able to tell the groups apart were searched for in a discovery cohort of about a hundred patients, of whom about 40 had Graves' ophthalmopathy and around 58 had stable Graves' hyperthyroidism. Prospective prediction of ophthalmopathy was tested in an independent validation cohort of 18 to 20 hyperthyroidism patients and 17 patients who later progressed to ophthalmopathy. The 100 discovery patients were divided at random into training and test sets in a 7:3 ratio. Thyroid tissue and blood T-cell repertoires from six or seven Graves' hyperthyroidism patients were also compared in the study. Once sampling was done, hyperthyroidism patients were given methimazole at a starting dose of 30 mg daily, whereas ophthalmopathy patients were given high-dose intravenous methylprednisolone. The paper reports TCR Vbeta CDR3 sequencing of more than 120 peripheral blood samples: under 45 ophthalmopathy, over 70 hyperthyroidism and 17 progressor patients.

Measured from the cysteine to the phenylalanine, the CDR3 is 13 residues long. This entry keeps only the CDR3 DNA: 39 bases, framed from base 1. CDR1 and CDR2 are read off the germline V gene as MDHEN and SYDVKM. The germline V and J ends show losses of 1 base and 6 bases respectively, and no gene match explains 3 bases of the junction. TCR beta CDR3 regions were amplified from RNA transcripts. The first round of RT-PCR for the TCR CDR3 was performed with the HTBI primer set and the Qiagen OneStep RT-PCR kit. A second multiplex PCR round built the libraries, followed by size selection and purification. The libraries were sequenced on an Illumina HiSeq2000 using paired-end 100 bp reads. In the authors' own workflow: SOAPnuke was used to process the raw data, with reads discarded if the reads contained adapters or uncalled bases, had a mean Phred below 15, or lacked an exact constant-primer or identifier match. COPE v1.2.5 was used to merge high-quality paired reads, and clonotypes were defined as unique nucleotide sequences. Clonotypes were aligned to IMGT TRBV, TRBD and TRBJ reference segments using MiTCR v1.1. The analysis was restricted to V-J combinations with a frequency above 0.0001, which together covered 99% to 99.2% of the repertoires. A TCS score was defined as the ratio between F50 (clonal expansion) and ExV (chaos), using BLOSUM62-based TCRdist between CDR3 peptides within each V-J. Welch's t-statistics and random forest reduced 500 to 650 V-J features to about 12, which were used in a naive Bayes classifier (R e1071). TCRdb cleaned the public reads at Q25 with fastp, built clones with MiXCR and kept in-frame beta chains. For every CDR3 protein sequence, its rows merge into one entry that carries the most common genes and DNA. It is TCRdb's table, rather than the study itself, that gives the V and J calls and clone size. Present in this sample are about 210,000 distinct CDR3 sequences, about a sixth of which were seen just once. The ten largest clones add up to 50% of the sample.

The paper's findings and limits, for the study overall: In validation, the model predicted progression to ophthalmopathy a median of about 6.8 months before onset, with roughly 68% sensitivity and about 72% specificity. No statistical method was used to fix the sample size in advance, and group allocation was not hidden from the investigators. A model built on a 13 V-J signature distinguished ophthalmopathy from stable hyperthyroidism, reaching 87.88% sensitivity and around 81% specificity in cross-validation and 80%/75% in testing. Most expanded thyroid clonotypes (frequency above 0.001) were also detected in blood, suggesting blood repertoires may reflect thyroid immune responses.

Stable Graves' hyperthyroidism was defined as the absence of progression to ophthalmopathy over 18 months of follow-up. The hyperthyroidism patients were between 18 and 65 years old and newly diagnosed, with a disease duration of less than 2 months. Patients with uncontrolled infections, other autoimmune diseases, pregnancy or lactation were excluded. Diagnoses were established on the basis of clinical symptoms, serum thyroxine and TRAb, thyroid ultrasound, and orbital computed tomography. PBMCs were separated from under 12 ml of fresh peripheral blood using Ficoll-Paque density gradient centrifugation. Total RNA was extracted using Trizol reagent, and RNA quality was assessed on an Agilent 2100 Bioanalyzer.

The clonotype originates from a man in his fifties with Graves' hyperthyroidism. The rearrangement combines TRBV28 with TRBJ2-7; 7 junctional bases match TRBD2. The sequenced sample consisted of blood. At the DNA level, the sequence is TGTGCCAGCAGTTTATTATCGGGGGGCGAGCAGTACTTC. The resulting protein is CASSLLSGGEQYF.